The 18 T cell receptor beta chains below were found in one sample sequenced in a study of cytomegalovirus exposure and HLA in healthy donors. The PCR made use of 60 Vbeta and 13 Jbeta primers. The table came from immunoSEQ multiplex PCR; TCRdb's copy has only in-frame clones and leaves some out. The sample has 80,000 to 95,000 clones, almost 80% seen once. What was sequenced was PBMCs. The receptors originated from a female donor in good health and CMV-seronegative.

The CDR3: CASSPLNERGLGTDTQYF. CDR3 sequence (DNA): TGTGCCAGCAGCCCATTGAATGAAAGGGGGCTGGGCACAGATACGCAGTATTTT. The chain joins TRBV28 to TRBJ2-3; 7 bases align to TRBD1. Germline V lookup: CDR1 MDHEN, CDR2 SYDVKM. Trimming removed 6 bases from V and 1 base from J; junction bases left unmatched: 16. This CDR3 is built from 18 residues.

The chain employs TRBV7-9 and TRBJ2-7; perhaps TRBD2 as D (5 bases). CDR1 and CDR2 from the germline V gene are SEHNR and FQNEAQ (reference sequence). This CDR3 contains 12 residues. The germline V and J ends were trimmed by 5 bases and 3 bases, with 8 bases remaining between them. CDR3 nucleotides: TGTGCCAGCAGCGGAGCGGTCTACGAGCAGTACTTC. As protein: CASSGAVYEQYF.

The gene calls are TRBV20-1 and TRBJ2-7; no definite D call. The CDR3 contains 11 residues. Germline V gives CDR1 DFQATT, CDR2 SNEGSKA (reference sequence). The ends were cut back, 3 bases at V and 5 bases at J, with 8 bases in the middle. CDR3 protein: CSASGLDEQYF. CDR3 nucleotides: TGCAGTGCTAGTGGCTTGGACGAGCAGTACTTC.

The chain links TRBV5-1 to TRBJ2-1; the match to TRBD2 covers 12 bases. CDR1 and CDR2 (germline): SGHRS, YFSETQ. With V trimmed by 5 bases and J by 8 bases, 5 bases remained unmatched. The CDR3 has 14 amino acids. CDR3 sequence (DNA): TGCGCCAGCAGTCCTAGCGGGAGGGCCGATGAGCAGTTCTTC. This codes for CASSPSGRADEQFF.

This clone has just a few counts. The V and J genes are TRBV6-6 and TRBJ2-3; no clear D. This CDR3 spans 15 amino acids. Germline assignment: CDR1 MNHNY and CDR2 SVGAGI (reference sequence). V gave up 3 bases and J gave up 0 bases, with 10 bases separating them. In DNA, the CDR3 is TGTGCCAGCAGTTATACCCCAACTAGCACAGATACGCAGTATTTT. Encoded protein: CASSYTPTSTDTQYF.

The rearrangement uses TRBV6-5 and TRBJ2-7, with TRBD2 matching over 8 bases. Germline CDR1 is MNHEY and CDR2 is SVGAGI. The V segment lost 5 bases and the J segment 1 base; nucleotides outside the gene matches: 4. The CDR3 covers 14 residues. The CDR3 here is CASSISGNSYEQYF. The CDR3 DNA sequence: TGTGCCAGCAGTATTAGCGGGAATTCCTACGAGCAGTACTTC.

The gene calls are TRBV28 and TRBJ2-7; 7 nucleotides line up with TRBD2. Germline CDR1 and CDR2: MDHEN and SYDVKM. J lost 2 bases, V lost 6 bases, and 10 bases had no gene match. CDR3 length: 15 amino acids. The CDR3 bases are TGTGCCAGCAGCCCCCAGGCGGCGGGGGCCTACGAGCAGTACTTC. As protein: CASSPQAAGAYEQYF.

This chain joins TRBV4-3 and TRBJ1-5, with unresolved D. The V and J ends lost 5 bases and 4 bases respectively, with 15 bases between them. The CDR3 sequence is 15 residues long. CDR1 LGHNA and CDR2 YSLEER come from the germline V gene. The DNA for the CDR3 is TGCGCCAGCAGCTCCTTATTAGGCGGGAATCAGCCCCAGCATTTT. It is translated as CASSSLLGGNQPQHF.

The chain employs TRBV5-4 and TRBJ1-2; TRBD1 matches at 8 bases. Germline CDR1 SGHNT, CDR2 YYREEE (reference sequence). This CDR3 contains 14 residues. The V segment lost 3 bases and the J segment 4 bases; nucleotides outside the gene matches: 5. DNA of the CDR3: TGTGCCAGCAGCTGGCTTGGGACAGGCTATGGCTACACCTTC. Protein: CASSWLGTGYGYTF.

This clone occurred once. The chain couples TRBV18 to TRBJ2-7, with D possibly being TRBD1 (5 bases). This CDR3 contains 15 residues. From germline, CDR1 is KGHSH and CDR2 LQKENI. V was pared by 0 bases and J by 7 bases, with 16 bases between. In nucleotides, the CDR3 is TGTGCCAGCTCACCACCGTGGACACGCCAGAGAGAGCAGTACTTC. It yields the protein CASSPPWTRQREQYF.

This clone was seen once. This chain uses TRBV7-2 with TRBJ1-3, with unresolved D. This CDR3 region has 18 residues. Germline CDR1 SGHTA, CDR2 FQGNSA. Deletions cut 2 bases from V and 0 bases from J, with 17 bases between. CDR3 sequence: CASSLNLGRTRSGNTIYF. The CDR3 region has the DNA TGTGCCAGCAGCTTAAACCTGGGGAGGACTCGCTCTGGAAACACCATATATTTT.

J is TRBJ1-1 and V is TRBV5-1; possibly TRBD1 for D (6 bases). V gave up 0 bases and J gave up 0 bases, with 6 bases separating them. Germline V gene lookup returns CDR1 SGHRS and CDR2 YFSETQ. The CDR3 is made up of 14 amino acids. CDR3 nucleotides: TGCGCCAGCAGCTTGGGACAGGTGAACACTGAAGCTTTCTTT. Encoded protein: CASSLGQVNTEAFF.

The V call is TRBV13, the J call TRBJ1-5; 7 bases line up with TRBD1. This CDR3 is built from 16 residues. V lost 0 bases to trimming and J lost 2 bases; unmatched junction nucleotides: 4. Germline assignment: CDR1 PRHDT and CDR2 FYEKMQ (reference sequence). The CDR3 protein is CASSLGGGAGNQPQHF. The CDR3 DNA sequence: TGTGCCAGCAGCTTAGGAGGGGGCGCGGGCAATCAGCCCCAGCATTTT.

The genes are TRBV7-6 and TRBJ2-5; D gene ambiguous. CDR1 is SGHVS and CDR2 is FNYEAQ in the germline V gene. The CDR3 length is 14 residues. Trimming took 5 bases from V and 2 from J, leaving 12 bases between them. The CDR3 spells CASSPTEKQETQYF. The CDR3 nucleotides are TGTGCCAGCAGCCCAACAGAAAAACAAGAGACCCAGTACTTC.

The rearrangement links TRBV6-1 to TRBJ1-1; TRBD1 might be the D (6 bases). The V end was cut by 1 base, the J end by 1 base, with 10 bases between. Germline-derived CDR1 and CDR2 are MNHNS and SASEGT. CDR3 length equals 15 residues. CDR3: CASSEGQGWNTEAFF. Here the CDR3 DNA reads TGTGCCAGCAGTGAAGGTCAGGGGTGGAACACTGAAGCTTTCTTT.

This clone was detected once. The rearrangement uses TRBV5-1 and TRBJ2-3; 9 bases map to TRBD2. Germline CDR1 reads SGHRS; CDR2 reads YFSETQ. The V gene end was trimmed by 1 base and the J gene end by 3 bases; junction bases not matched to a gene: 9. The CDR3 runs 17 residues. DNA of the CDR3: TGCGCCAGCAGCTTGTCGGGGCTAGCGGGGTCAACAGATACGCAGTATTTT. Its translation: CASSLSGLAGSTDTQYF.

The V and J genes are TRBV28 and TRBJ1-2, with 8 positions matching TRBD1. The V gene end was trimmed by 7 bases and the J gene end by 4 bases; junction bases not matched to a gene: 5. Germline V lookup: CDR1 MDHEN, CDR2 SYDVKM. The length of the CDR3 is 13 residues. Here the CDR3 reads CASNPGTGYGYTF. CDR3 DNA: TGTGCCAGCAACCCCGGGACAGGCTATGGCTACACCTTC.

This sequence joins TRBV5-8 and TRBJ2-7, with D possibly matching TRBD2 (5 bases). The CDR3 is made up of 13 amino acids. Between the trimmed V and J ends, which lost 1 base and 7 bases, there was a span of 12 bases. Germline values: CDR1 SGHTS, CDR2 YDEGEE. CDR3 coding DNA: TGTGCCAGCAGCTTGAGGTTAGCGTGGGAGCAGTACTTC. It specifies CASSLRLAWEQYF.